Each of the 23 T cell receptor beta chains below was sequenced from the same sample in a study of blood T cell repertoires in COVID-19. Method: immunoSEQ multiplex PCR; TCRdb's copy keeps in-frame clones and lacks some. The sample has about 260,000 clones; 84% are singletons. Sequenced input: peripheral blood. Receptor source: a middle-aged woman who had recovered from COVID-19.

The rearrangement joins TRBV11-2 to TRBJ2-7; 7 bases align to TRBD2. The CDR3 runs 14 residues. Germline CDR1 and CDR2: SGHAT and FQNNGV. Trimming cost V 2 bases and J 4 bases; bases outside gene matches: 5. The CDR3 here is CASSLWGGSYEQYF. In DNA form, the CDR3 reads TGTGCCAGCAGCTTATGGGGGGGGAGTTACGAGCAGTACTTC. Complete variable domain (other parts from reference TRBV11-2 and TRBJ2-7): EAGVAQSPRYKIIEKRQSVAFWCNPISGHATLYWYQQILGQGPKLLIQFQNNGVVDDSQLPKDRFSAERLKGVDSTLKIQPAKLEDSAVYLCASSLWGGSYEQYFGPGTRLTVT.

The CDR3 is CASSLAGGDQPQHF. The CDR3 nucleotides read TGTGCCAGCAGCTTGGCAGGGGGCGATCAGCCCCAGCATTTT. This chain uses TRBV5-5 with TRBJ1-5; TRBD1 agrees at 8 bases. This CDR3 region has 14 residues. Losses at the gene ends were 0 bases for V and 5 bases for J; bases not matched to a gene: 1. CDR1 is SGHKS and CDR2 is YYEKEE in the germline V gene (reference sequence).

This clone was seen only a few times. This sequence joins TRBV11-3 and TRBJ1-1, with D perhaps matching TRBD1 (5 bases). Germline values: CDR1 SGHNT, CDR2 YENEEA. This CDR3 has 14 residues. V lost 4 bases, J lost 1 base, and 10 bases lay in between. CDR3 coding DNA: TGTGCCAGCAGCTCAAACACAGGGAACACTGAAGCTTTCTTT. This codes for CASSSNTGNTEAFF.

The chain uses TRBV5-5 and TRBJ1-2; a possible D gene is TRBD1 (6 bases). With 2 bases removed from V and 8 bases from J, the gap between germline ends came to 13 bases. CDR1 and CDR2 from the germline V gene are SGHKS and YYEKEE (reference sequence). This CDR3 comprises 13 residues. CDR3 nucleotides: TGTGCCAGCAGCTTCGGTGCAGGGGAAGGCTACACCTTC. It encodes CASSFGAGEGYTF.

The genes are TRBV23-1 and TRBJ1-4; TRBD1 might be the D (6 bases). TRBV23-1 is an ORF for which the function is uncertain. The CDR3 sequence is 15 residues long. V was trimmed by 7 bases and J by 10 bases, leaving 22 bases between them. The CDR3 region has the DNA TGCGCCAGCACCCGCCCGCAGGGGCGACGGGGAAAACTGTTTTTT. Protein: CASTRPQGRRGKLFF.

The genes are TRBV7-2 and TRBJ1-2, with 7 bases fitting TRBD1. This CDR3 spans 14 amino acids. The V and J ends lost 1 base and 4 bases, in that order; junction bases with no gene match: 3. Germline CDR1 reads SGHTA; CDR2 reads FQGNSA. CDR3 residues: CASSLGRGIYGYTF. The CDR3 DNA reads TGTGCCAGCAGCTTAGGCAGGGGGATCTATGGCTACACCTTC.

The V and J genes are TRBV6-5 and TRBJ2-7; D is possibly TRBD1 (5 bases). The CDR3 runs to 12 residues. Germline V gene data show CDR1 as MNHEY and CDR2 as SVGAGI. The germline V and J ends were trimmed by 5 bases and 4 bases, with 9 bases remaining between them. DNA for the CDR3: TGTGCCAGCAGTCCCAGGGTGTACGAGCAGTACTTC. As protein: CASSPRVYEQYF.

This clone occurred a few times. This chain connects TRBV4-2 to TRBJ2-3; 8 bases map to TRBD2. Germline V gene lookup returns CDR1 LGHNA and CDR2 YNFKEQ. V shed 4 bases and J 8 bases; nucleotides not matched to a gene: 5. The CDR3 covers 13 residues. Here the CDR3 reads CASSPGAGATQYF. The CDR3 bases are TGTGCCAGCAGCCCTGGAGCGGGGGCTACGCAGTATTTT.

This chain joins TRBV6-6 and TRBJ1-4, with TRBD1 identical over 12 bases. J gave up 15 bases and V 6 bases, and 11 bases lay outside the gene matches. Germline V gene sequence: CDR1 MNHNY, CDR2 SVGAGI (reference sequence). The CDR3 is made up of 14 amino acids. CDR3 DNA: TGTGCCAGCAGGGTCCCGGGACAGGGGGCCGGATTGTTTTTT. Protein sequence: CASRVPGQGAGLFF.

The gene calls are TRBV7-9 and TRBJ1-1, with TRBD1 identical over 11 bases. This CDR3 region has 15 residues. Trimming at V came to 7 bases and at J to 3 bases, leaving 7 bases not matched to a gene. CDR1 and CDR2 from the germline V gene are SEHNR and FQNEAQ (reference sequence). CDR3 in DNA: TGTGCCAGCACCCGGACAGGGGGCGCCGACACTGAAGCTTTCTTT. Its translation: CASTRTGGADTEAFF.

V is TRBV18 and J is TRBJ1-2; D possibly corresponds to TRBD1 (5 bases). CDR1 is KGHSH, CDR2 LQKENI, per germline. Between the trimmed V and J ends, which lost 1 base and 8 bases, there was a span of 20 bases. The CDR3 is made up of 16 amino acids. This chain's CDR3 is CASSPLETTGVTGYTF. As DNA, the CDR3 is TGTGCCAGCTCACCACTGGAGACCACAGGAGTTACGGGCTACACCTTC.

This clone has just one count. The chain links TRBV25-1 to TRBJ1-1, with TRBD1 matching 11 bases. This CDR3 is 15 amino acids long. V lost 3 bases and J lost 9; bases outside the gene matches: 9. Looked up from germline, CDR1 is MGHDK and CDR2 is SYGVNS. Written as DNA, the CDR3 is TGTGCCAGCAGTGACCGGACAGGGGGCGCTCCGAAAGCTTTCTTT. Its translation is CASSDRTGGAPKAFF.

The chain employs TRBV2 and TRBJ2-1; 7 positions agree with TRBD1. The CDR3 length is 13 residues. With V trimmed by 8 bases and J by 3 bases, 4 bases remained unmatched. Germline V gene lookup returns CDR1 SNHLY and CDR2 FYNNEI. Written as DNA, the CDR3 is TGTGCCAGCTGGAGGACAGGCTACAATGAGCAGTTCTTC. It specifies CASWRTGYNEQFF.

This clone was counted a single time. V and J are TRBV28 and TRBJ2-3, with 10 bases fitting TRBD2. CDR3 size: 16 residues. The germline V gene has CDR1 MDHEN and CDR2 SYDVKM. J lost 1 base, V lost 6 bases, and 7 bases had no gene match. The CDR3 nucleotides are TGTGCCAGCAGGCAAAGCCTAGCGGGGGGCACAGATACGCAGTATTTT. Protein product: CASRQSLAGGTDTQYF.

The V gene is TRBV21-1, the J gene TRBJ2-7; TRBD1 is the table's D call and was not checked against the DNA. TRBV21-1 is flagged as a pseudogene. The CDR3 is 12 amino acids. CDR3 coding DNA: TGTGCCAGCAGTTTCAGGGTTTGTGAGCAGTACTTC. Its protein is CASSFRVCEQYF.

The chain employs TRBV5-1 and TRBJ2-7, with 9 bases that match TRBD1. V lost 4 bases to trimming and J lost 5 bases; unmatched junction nucleotides: 7. Germline V gives CDR1 SGHRS, CDR2 YFSETQ. This CDR3 is built from 14 residues. The CDR3 is CASSIGQGIHEQYF. The DNA of the CDR3 is TGCGCCAGCAGCATAGGACAGGGGATCCACGAGCAGTACTTC.

This chain connects TRBV7-6 to TRBJ2-2, with 7 bases aligning to TRBD1. V trimming: 0 bases; J trimming: 1 base; junction bases outside the gene matches: 5. CDR3 size: 17 residues. Germline V CDR1 and CDR2: SGHVS, FNYEAQ. The CDR3 region is CASSLATGTVNTGELFF. CDR3 nucleotides: TGTGCCAGCAGCTTAGCGACAGGGACGGTGAACACCGGGGAGCTGTTTTTT.

This rearrangement joins TRBV28 to TRBJ1-4; D perhaps matches TRBD1 (6 bases). CDR1 is MDHEN and CDR2 is SYDVKM in the germline V gene. The germline V and J ends were trimmed by 8 bases and 3 bases, with 19 bases remaining between them. The CDR3 consists of 16 residues. The CDR3 here is CASRVGGGGANEKLFF. The CDR3 DNA follows: TGTGCCAGCCGGGTTGGAGGGGGGGGAGCTAATGAAAAACTGTTTTTT.

The chain links TRBV4-1 to TRBJ1-1; 7 bases are a match to TRBD1. Germline values: CDR1 MGHRA, CDR2 YSYEKL. The CDR3 contains 15 residues. V trimming: 5 bases; J trimming: 4 bases; junction bases outside the gene matches: 10. CDR3 DNA: TGCGCCAGCAGCTTTTCCCGGGACAGCAGCACTGAAGCTTTCTTT. This translates into CASSFSRDSSTEAFF.

The V call is TRBV2, the J call TRBJ1-2; 7 bases map to TRBD1. The CDR3 spans 14 residues. The V gene end was trimmed by 3 bases and the J gene end by 7 bases; junction bases not matched to a gene: 8. The germline CDR1 and CDR2 sequences are SNHLY and FYNNEI. DNA of the CDR3: TGTGCCAGCAGTGAGAGAGGACAGGTCTTTGGCTACACCTTC. Amino acid sequence: CASSERGQVFGYTF.

Only a few counts were recorded for this clone. The CDR3 DNA follows: TGTGCCAGCTCACCACCGTACGGGGGGGCGGGGAATGAGCAGTTCTTC. Protein: CASSPPYGGAGNEQFF. The chain uses TRBV18 and TRBJ2-1; TRBD2 agrees at 8 bases. CDR1 is KGHSH, CDR2 LQKENI, per germline. The CDR3 runs 16 residues. Unmatched junction bases numbered 8, after V lost 0 bases and J lost 7 bases.

The chain couples TRBV30 to TRBJ1-2; possibly TRBD1 for D (6 bases). V was cut by 3 bases and J by 8 bases, with 16 bases left in between. Per germline, CDR1 GTSNPN and CDR2 SVGIG (reference sequence). CDR3 size: 13 residues. Here the CDR3 DNA reads TGTGCCTGGAGCGTGGTGGACAGTCGGGGCTACACCTTC. It codes for CAWSVVDSRGYTF.

The gene calls are TRBV5-1 and TRBJ1-3; 7 bases line up with TRBD1. J was trimmed by 4 bases and V by 5 bases; bases with no gene match: 6. The CDR3 contains 14 residues. The V gene's germline CDR1 is SGHRS and CDR2 YFSETQ. DNA for the CDR3: TGCGCCAGCAGAACCCAGGGGGAAGGAAACACCATATATTTT. It codes for CASRTQGEGNTIYF.